This is a list of T cell receptor beta chains from one sample in a study of cytomegalovirus exposure and HLA in healthy donors. TCRdb keeps only in-frame clones here, not all; method: immunoSEQ multiplex PCR. The sample consists of about 150,000 clones, about 72% of them appearing once. The specimen sequenced was PBMCs. The receptors here all came from a man in his forties in good health and CMV-seronegative. The CDR3 runs from the conserved cysteine through the conserved F or W. A D gene is named only where the DNA matches it firmly.

d_call: .
v_call: TRBV18
cdr3_aa: CASSPGRSEQYF

d_call: TRBD1
v_call: TRBV28
cdr3_aa: CASSLYGGGKDRQGTQHF

d_call: .
v_call: TRBV5-4
cdr3_aa: CASRAAVKQPQHF

d_call: TRBD2
v_call: TRBV6-1
cdr3_aa: CASSVVTSGRQDTQYF

d_call: .
v_call: TRBV19
cdr3_aa: CASSSLVNQPQHF

d_call: TRBD2
v_call: TRBV9
cdr3_aa: CASSEGGGTSSYNEQFF

d_call: TRBD2
v_call: TRBV28
cdr3_aa: CASRYLAGSANEQFF

d_call: .
v_call: TRBV19
cdr3_aa: CASSSRGPYEQYF

d_call: .
v_call: TRBV18
cdr3_aa: CASSPQFMGLTSNQPQHF

d_call: .
v_call: TRBV6-1
cdr3_aa: CASSERGYETQYF

d_call: .
v_call: TRBV6-5
cdr3_aa: CASMDTTNTEAFF

d_call: .
v_call: TRBV6-1
cdr3_aa: CASRNLGTSGNTIYF

d_call: TRBD2
v_call: TRBV10-3
cdr3_aa: CAISESTSGETQYF

d_call: TRBD1
v_call: TRBV10-3
cdr3_aa: CAISRGRENSPLHF

d_call: TRBD1
v_call: TRBV7-2
cdr3_aa: CASSPYRQGYSPLHF